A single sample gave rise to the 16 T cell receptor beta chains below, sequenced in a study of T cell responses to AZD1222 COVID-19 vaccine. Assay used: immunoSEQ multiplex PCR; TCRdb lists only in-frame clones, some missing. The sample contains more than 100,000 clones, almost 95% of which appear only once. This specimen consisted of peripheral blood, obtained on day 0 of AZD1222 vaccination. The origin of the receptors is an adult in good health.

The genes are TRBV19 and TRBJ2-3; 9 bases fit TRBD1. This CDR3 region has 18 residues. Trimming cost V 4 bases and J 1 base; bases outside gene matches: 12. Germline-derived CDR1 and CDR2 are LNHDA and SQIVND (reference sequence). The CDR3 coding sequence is TGTGCCAGTAGTAAACTTGCTACAGGGGGCAGCGGCACAGATACGCAGTATTTT. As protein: CASSKLATGGSGTDTQYF.

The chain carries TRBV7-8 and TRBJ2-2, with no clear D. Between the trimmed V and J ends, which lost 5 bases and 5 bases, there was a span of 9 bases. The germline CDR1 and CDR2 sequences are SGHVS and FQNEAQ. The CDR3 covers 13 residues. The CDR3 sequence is CASSPRETGELFF. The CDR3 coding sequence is TGTGCCAGCAGCCCCCGCGAGACCGGGGAGCTGTTTTTT.

In nucleotides, the CDR3 is TGTGCCAGCAGTGGACCCGTCTATGGCTACACCTTC. Translation gives CASSGPVYGYTF. This chain joins TRBV7-9 and TRBJ1-2; D uncertain. Trimming pared 6 bases from V and 4 bases from J, leaving 9 bases between. The CDR3 extends over 12 amino acids. Germline CDR1 reads SEHNR; CDR2 reads FQNEAQ (reference sequence).

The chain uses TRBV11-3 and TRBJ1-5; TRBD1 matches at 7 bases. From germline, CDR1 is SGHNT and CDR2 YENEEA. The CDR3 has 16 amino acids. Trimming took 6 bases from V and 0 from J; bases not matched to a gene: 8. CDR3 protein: CASSRDRSVSNQPQHF. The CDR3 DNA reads TGTGCCAGCAGTAGGGACAGATCGGTTAGCAATCAGCCCCAGCATTTT.

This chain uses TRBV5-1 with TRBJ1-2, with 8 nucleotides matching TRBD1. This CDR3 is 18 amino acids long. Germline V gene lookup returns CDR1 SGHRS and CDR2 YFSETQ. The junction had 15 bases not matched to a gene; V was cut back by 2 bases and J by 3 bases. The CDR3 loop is CASSLGPYRQGLDYGYTF. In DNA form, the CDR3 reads TGCGCCAGCAGCTTAGGGCCGTATCGACAGGGGCTAGACTATGGCTACACCTTC.

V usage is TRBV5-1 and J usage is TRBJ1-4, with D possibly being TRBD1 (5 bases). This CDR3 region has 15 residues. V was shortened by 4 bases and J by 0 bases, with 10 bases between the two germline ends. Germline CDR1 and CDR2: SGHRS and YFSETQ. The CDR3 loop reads CASSPQGATNEKLFF. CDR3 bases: TGCGCCAGCAGCCCCCAGGGTGCAACTAATGAAAAACTGTTTTTT. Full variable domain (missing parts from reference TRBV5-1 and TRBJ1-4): KAGVTQTPRYLIKTRGQQVTLSCSPISGHRSVSWYQQTPGQGLQFLFEYFSETQRNKGNFPGRFSGRQFSNSRSEMNVSTLELGDSALYLCASSPQGATNEKLFFGSGTQLSVL.

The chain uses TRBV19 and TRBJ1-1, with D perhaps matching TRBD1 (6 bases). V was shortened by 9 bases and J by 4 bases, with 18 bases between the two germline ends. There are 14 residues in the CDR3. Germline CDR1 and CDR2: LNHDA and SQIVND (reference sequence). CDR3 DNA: TGTGCCAGCCTGACAGGACCCATGAGCACTGAAGCTTTCTTT. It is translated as CASLTGPMSTEAFF.

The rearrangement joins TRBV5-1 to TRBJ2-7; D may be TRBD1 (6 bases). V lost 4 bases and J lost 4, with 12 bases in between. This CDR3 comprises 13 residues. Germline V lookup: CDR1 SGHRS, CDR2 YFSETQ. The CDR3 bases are TGCGCCAGCAGCCCGGGACACACTTACGAGCAGTACTTC. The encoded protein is CASSPGHTYEQYF.

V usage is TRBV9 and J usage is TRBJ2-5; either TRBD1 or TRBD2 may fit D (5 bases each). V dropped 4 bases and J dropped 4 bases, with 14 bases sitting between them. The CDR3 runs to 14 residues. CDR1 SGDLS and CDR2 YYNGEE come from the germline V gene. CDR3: CASSLRTGGETQYF. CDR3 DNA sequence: TGTGCCAGCAGCCTCCGGACTGGGGGAGAGACCCAGTACTTC.

CDR3 in amino acids: CASSITDSSTEAFF. The CDR3 DNA sequence: TGTGCCAGTAGTATCACAGACAGCAGCACTGAAGCTTTCTTT. This chain joins TRBV19 and TRBJ1-1, with a possible D match to TRBD1 (5 bases). There are 14 residues in the CDR3. The germline CDR1 and CDR2 sequences are LNHDA and SQIVND (reference sequence). V dropped 3 bases and J dropped 4 bases, with 12 bases sitting between them.

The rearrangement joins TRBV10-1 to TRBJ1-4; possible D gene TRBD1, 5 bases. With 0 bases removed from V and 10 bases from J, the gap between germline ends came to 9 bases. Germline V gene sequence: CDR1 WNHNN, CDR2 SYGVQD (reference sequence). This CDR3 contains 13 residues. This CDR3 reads CASSESQGRKLFF. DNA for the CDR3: TGCGCCAGCAGTGAGTCCCAGGGTCGAAAACTGTTTTTT.

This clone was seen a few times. Here the CDR3 DNA reads TGTGCCAGCAGCCCCCGCGCGGGGGACGGCAACTATGGCTACACCTTC. Amino acids: CASSPRAGDGNYGYTF. The genes are TRBV7-8 and TRBJ1-2; tentative D call: TRBD1 (5 bases). In germline, CDR1 is SGHVS, CDR2 FQNEAQ. The ends were cut back, 5 bases at V and 2 bases at J, with 18 bases in the middle. The length of the CDR3 is 16 residues.

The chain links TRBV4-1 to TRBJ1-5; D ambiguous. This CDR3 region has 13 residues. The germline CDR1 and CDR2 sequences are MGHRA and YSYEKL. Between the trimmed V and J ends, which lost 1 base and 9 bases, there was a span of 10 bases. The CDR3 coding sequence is TGCGCCAGCAGCCAAGGCCCTCCCCGGCCCCAGCATTTT. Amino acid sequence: CASSQGPPRPQHF.

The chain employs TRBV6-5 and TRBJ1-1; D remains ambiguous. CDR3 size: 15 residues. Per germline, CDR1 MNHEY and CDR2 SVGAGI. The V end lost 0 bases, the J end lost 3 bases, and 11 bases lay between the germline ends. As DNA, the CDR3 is TGTGCCAGCAGTTACTCGGCAGAGGCGTACACTGAAGCTTTCTTT. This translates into CASSYSAEAYTEAFF.

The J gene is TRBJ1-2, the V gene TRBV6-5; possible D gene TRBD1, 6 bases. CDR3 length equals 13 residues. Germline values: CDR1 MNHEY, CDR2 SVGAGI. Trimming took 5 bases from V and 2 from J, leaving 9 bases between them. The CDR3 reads CASSPGQNYGYTF. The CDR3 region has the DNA TGTGCCAGCAGTCCCGGACAGAACTATGGCTACACCTTC.

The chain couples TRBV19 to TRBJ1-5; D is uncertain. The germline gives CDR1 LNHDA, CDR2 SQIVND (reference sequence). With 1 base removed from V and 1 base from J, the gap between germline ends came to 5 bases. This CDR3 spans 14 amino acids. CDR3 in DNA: TGTGCCAGTAGTATAGTTTCCAGCAATCAGCCCCAGCATTTT. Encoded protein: CASSIVSSNQPQHF.